This T cell receptor (beta chain) originates from a study of blood T cell repertoires in COVID-19. The CDR3 consists of 15 residues. V lost 5 bases, J lost 4 bases, and 6 bases stayed unmatched. In germline, CDR1 is MNHEY, CDR2 SVGAGI. Assignment of participants to cohorts was predicated upon participant-reported clinical history. The table came from immunoSEQ multiplex PCR; TCRdb's copy has only in-frame clones and leaves some out. The table lists 290,000 or so clones, 90% of them singletons. This chain uses TRBV6-5 with TRBJ1-2, with 11 bases aligning to TRBD1. Sequencing used PBMCs or T cells enriched from blood (not recorded which). This receptor was identified in a woman aged 25 to 39 who had recovered from COVID-19. The CDR3 DNA reads TGTGCCAGCAGTAGTGGGACAGGGGGGACCTATGGCTACACCTTC. This gives the protein CASSSGTGGTYGYTF.